The 13 T cell receptor beta chains below were found in one sample sequenced in a study of Ad26.COV2.S vaccination and SARS-CoV-2 variants. Regarding treatment: 15 to 20 received Ad26.COV2.S at low or high dose, single or two shots; about 5 received placebo; per-sample allocation not given. All samples were drawn on day 63, counting from the first vaccine or placebo injection. Profiled with immunoSEQ multiplex PCR; TCRdb holds only in-frame clones, not every one. Here the sample spans hundreds of thousands of clones, 75% to 90% being singletons. Sequenced here: peripheral blood, sampled in a trial of Ad26.COV2.S vaccine versus placebo. The receptor source for this set is a person aged 18-60 years who received the Ad26.COV2.S COVID-19 vaccine or a placebo.

The J gene is TRBJ1-3, the V gene TRBV10-2, with unresolved D. Trimming stripped 7 bases from V and 3 bases from J, with 10 bases between. The CDR3 consists of 13 residues. The germline V gene encodes CDR1 WSHSY and CDR2 SAAADI. The CDR3 region has the DNA TGCGCCAGCAAGCAGGTCAATGGAAACACCATATATTTT. Translating it yields CASKQVNGNTIYF.

Only one count was recorded for this clone. This sequence joins TRBV5-1 and TRBJ2-7; D is ambiguous. CDR3 length: 13 residues. The germline gives CDR1 SGHRS, CDR2 YFSETQ. V dropped 0 bases and J dropped 3 bases, with 7 bases sitting between them. The CDR3 spells CASSLGADYEQYF. CDR3 nucleotide sequence: TGCGCCAGCAGCTTGGGGGCAGACTACGAGCAGTACTTC.

For the CDR3, the DNA is TGTGCCAGCAGTGAGAGGCACACAGGGATTAGAACTAATGAAAAACTGTTTTTT. Amino acids: CASSERHTGIRTNEKLFF. The genes are TRBV2 and TRBJ1-4; D may be TRBD1 (6 bases). The CDR3 covers 18 residues. Per germline, CDR1 SNHLY and CDR2 FYNNEI. V lost 3 bases and J lost 1, with 18 bases in between.

This clone was observed a handful of times. The V call is TRBV27, the J call TRBJ1-5; tentatively, D is TRBD1 (5 bases). This CDR3 comprises 16 residues. Germline CDR1 and CDR2: MNHEY and SMNVEV (reference sequence). Trimming took off 0 bases at V and 6 bases at J, with 15 bases between the two ends. This chain's CDR3 is CASSLSRQGSAQPQHF. Written as DNA, the CDR3 is TGTGCCAGCAGTTTATCGCGGCAGGGTTCGGCTCAGCCCCAGCATTTT.

The chain links TRBV18 to TRBJ2-5; D is perhaps TRBD1 or TRBD2 (5 bases each). Trimming removed 2 bases at V and 5 bases at J, with 15 bases between. The CDR3 totals 15 residues. Germline CDR1 and CDR2: KGHSH and LQKENI. The CDR3 region is CASSPTGTVFETQYF. In DNA, the CDR3 is TGTGCCAGCTCACCAACGGGGACGGTGTTTGAGACCCAGTACTTC.

This clone has a handful of counts. The chain has TRBV6-5 and TRBJ2-7, with D possibly TRBD1 on 5 matching bases. The CDR3 is 12 residues long. Germline V lookup: CDR1 MNHEY, CDR2 SVGAGI. V shed 8 bases and J shed 0 bases, with 8 bases lying between them. The CDR3 DNA reads TGTGCCAGCGAAGGGGTCTCCTACGAGCAGTACTTC. As protein: CASEGVSYEQYF.

The chain is built from TRBV20-1 and TRBJ2-7, with D hard to call. CDR3 length equals 11 residues. Trimming left V 7 bases short and J 3 bases short, with 10 bases between. Germline loops: CDR1 DFQATT, CDR2 SNEGSKA (reference sequence). The CDR3 spells CSVGTYYEQYF. In nucleotides, the CDR3 is TGCAGTGTAGGAACCTACTACGAGCAGTACTTC.

This chain connects TRBV2 to TRBJ2-5; D remains ambiguous. The CDR3 length is 10 residues. Germline loops: CDR1 SNHLY, CDR2 FYNNEI. Trimming pared 8 bases from V and 3 bases from J, leaving 4 bases between. The CDR3 protein is CASEKETQYF. The CDR3 nucleotides are TGTGCCAGCGAAAAAGAGACCCAGTACTTC.

This chain joins TRBV7-2 and TRBJ1-5; no reliable D call. The V end was cut by 2 bases, the J end by 1 base, with 15 bases between. The CDR3 loop spans 17 amino acids. Germline V gene sequence: CDR1 SGHTA, CDR2 FQGNSA. CDR3 in amino acids: CASSLFAPLISNQPQHF. The CDR3, as DNA: TGTGCCAGCAGCTTATTCGCCCCCTTAATAAGCAATCAGCCCCAGCATTTT.

The chain combines TRBV18 with TRBJ2-3; 10 bases agree with TRBD1. The CDR3 length is 16 residues. CDR1 KGHSH and CDR2 LQKENI come from the germline V gene. The V gene end was trimmed by 3 bases and the J gene end by 6 bases; junction bases not matched to a gene: 9. CDR3 amino acids: CASSPPDRGQRDTQYF. The CDR3 DNA reads TGTGCCAGCTCACCGCCCGACAGGGGGCAGAGGGATACGCAGTATTTT.

This chain uses TRBV6-2 or TRBV6-3 with TRBJ2-5; 7 nucleotides line up with TRBD2. This CDR3 spans 13 amino acids. The germline gives CDR1 MNHEY, CDR2 SVGEGT. The V and J ends lost 2 bases and 3 bases, in that order; junction bases with no gene match: 0. The CDR3 DNA reads TGTGCCAGCAGTTACGCGGGGGAAGAGACCCAGTACTTC. Protein product: CASSYAGEETQYF.

This chain joins TRBV18 and TRBJ2-2, with 7 bases matching TRBD2. The trim removed 10 bases at V and 2 bases at J, leaving 13 bases unmatched. The V gene's germline CDR1 is KGHSH and CDR2 LQKENI. The CDR3 covers 16 residues. The CDR3 DNA follows: TGTGCCACCCCCAGGATGGGGACTACTAACACCGGGGAGCTGTTTTTT. Translated: CATPRMGTTNTGELFF.

The chain carries TRBV5-1 and TRBJ2-1; D is possibly TRBD1 or TRBD2 (5 bases each). Germline CDR1 is SGHRS and CDR2 is YFSETQ. The germline V and J ends were trimmed by 0 bases and 2 bases, with 9 bases remaining between them. The CDR3 loop spans 15 amino acids. The CDR3 nucleotides read TGCGCCAGCAGCTTGGGGGGGAGCCCCTACAATGAGCAGTTCTTC. This sequence encodes CASSLGGSPYNEQFF. The variable domain in full, completed from reference TRBV5-1 and TRBJ2-1, reads KAGVTQTPRYLIKTRGQQVTLSCSPISGHRSVSWYQQTPGQGLQFLFEYFSETQRNKGNFPGRFSGRQFSNSRSEMNVSTLELGDSALYLCASSLGGSPYNEQFFGPGTRLTVL.